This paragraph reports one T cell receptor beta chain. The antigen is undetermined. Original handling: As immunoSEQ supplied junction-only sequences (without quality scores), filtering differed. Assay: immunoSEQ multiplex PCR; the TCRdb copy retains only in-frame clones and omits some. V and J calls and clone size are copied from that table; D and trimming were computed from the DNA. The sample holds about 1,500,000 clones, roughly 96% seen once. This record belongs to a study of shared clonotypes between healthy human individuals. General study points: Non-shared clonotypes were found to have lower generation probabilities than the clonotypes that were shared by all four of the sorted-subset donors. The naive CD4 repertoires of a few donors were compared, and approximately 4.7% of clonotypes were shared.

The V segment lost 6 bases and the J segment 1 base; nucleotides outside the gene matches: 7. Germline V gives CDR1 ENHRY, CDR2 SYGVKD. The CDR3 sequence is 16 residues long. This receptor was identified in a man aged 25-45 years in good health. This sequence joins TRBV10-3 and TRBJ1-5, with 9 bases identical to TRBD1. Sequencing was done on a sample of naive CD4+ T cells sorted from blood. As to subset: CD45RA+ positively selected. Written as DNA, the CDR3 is TGTGCCATCAGCCAACAGGGGGCGGGGAGCAATCAGCCCCAGCATTTT. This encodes CAISQQGAGSNQPQHF.